One sample yielded the 26 T cell receptor beta chains listed below, sequenced in a study of T cell changes during pregnancy in multiple sclerosis. Libraries were prepared by immunoSEQ multiplex PCR; TCRdb keeps only in-frame clonotypes and omits some of them. The data hold about 92,000 clones, with about 94% observed a single time. This specimen consisted of peripheral blood, obtained in the third trimester of pregnancy. These receptors originate from a female donor with multiple sclerosis, enrolled in a pregnancy study.

This clone appeared a single time. This chain connects TRBV7-9 to TRBJ2-1, with 7 bases matching TRBD2. Per germline, CDR1 SEHNR and CDR2 FQNEAQ (reference sequence). CDR3 size: 14 residues. V dropped 7 bases and J dropped 7; count of bases not matched to a gene: 10. CDR3 bases: TGTGCCAGCAATGGGGGAGGGCCGGGAAATGAGCAGTTCTTC. Its translation is CASNGGGPGNEQFF.

The chain is built from TRBV18 and TRBJ2-7, with TRBD1 matching over 8 bases. The CDR3 consists of 14 residues. Germline CDR1 and CDR2: KGHSH and LQKENI. J gave up 2 bases and V 4 bases, and 4 bases lay outside the gene matches. The CDR3 spells CASSRDRSPYEQYF. DNA for the CDR3: TGTGCCAGCTCACGGGACAGGAGCCCCTACGAGCAGTACTTC. Filled out from reference TRBV18 and TRBJ2-7, the complete variable domain reads NAGVMQNPRHLVRRRGQEARLRCSPMKGHSHVYWYRQLPEEGLKFMVYLQKENIIDESGMPKERFSAEFPKEGPSILRIQQVVRGDSAAYFCASSRDRSPYEQYFGPGTRLTVT.

The J gene is TRBJ2-6, the V gene TRBV5-1, with TRBD1 matching 9 bases. Trimming took 4 bases from V and 12 from J; bases not matched to a gene: 8. CDR1 SGHRS and CDR2 YFSETQ come from the germline V gene. The CDR3 runs to 14 residues. The CDR3 DNA follows: TGCGCCAGCAGCGCAAATACAGGGGGCACCGTCCTGACTTTC. Translating it yields CASSANTGGTVLTF.

This clone occurred once. The gene calls are TRBV28 and TRBJ1-2; D may be TRBD1 (6 bases). Trimming left V 4 bases short and J 6 bases short, with 15 bases between. The CDR3 has 14 residues. Germline CDR1 reads MDHEN; CDR2 reads SYDVKM. CDR3 region: CASSWDTTGHGYTF. The CDR3 region has the DNA TGTGCCAGCAGTTGGGACACTACAGGCCATGGCTACACCTTC.

This chain joins TRBV19 and TRBJ2-4; 11 bases line up with TRBD2. The length of the CDR3 is 16 residues. Germline-derived CDR1 and CDR2 are LNHDA and SQIVND (reference sequence). J lost 3 bases, V lost 4 bases, and 5 bases had no gene match. CDR3 in amino acids: CASSTGLADIKNIQYF. DNA of the CDR3: TGTGCCAGTAGTACGGGACTAGCGGACATCAAAAACATTCAGTACTTC.

In DNA, the CDR3 is TGTGCCAGCAGATTAAGGACTAGCGGGATGGGTGAGCAGTTCTTC. Protein: CASRLRTSGMGEQFF. The rearrangement uses TRBV11-1 and TRBJ2-1, with 12 nucleotides matching TRBD2. Germline V CDR1 and CDR2: SGHAT, FQDESV (reference sequence). The CDR3 loop spans 15 amino acids. J lost 9 bases, V lost 6 bases, and 9 bases had no gene match.

This rearrangement joins TRBV28 to TRBJ2-7, with D possibly matching TRBD2 (5 bases). The CDR3 extends over 13 amino acids. In germline, CDR1 is MDHEN, CDR2 SYDVKM. Deletions cut 5 bases from V and 1 base from J, with 9 bases between. In nucleotides, the CDR3 is TGTGCCAGCAGTGACTGGGAGTCCTACGAGCAGTACTTC. Protein sequence: CASSDWESYEQYF.

This clone was seen a handful of times. This rearrangement joins TRBV5-4 to TRBJ1-1; TRBD1 is a possible D gene (5 bases). Per the germline V gene, CDR1 is SGHNT and CDR2 is YYREEE (reference sequence). The CDR3 is 13 amino acids. The germline V and J ends were trimmed by 9 bases and 5 bases, with 17 bases remaining between them. DNA of the CDR3: TGTGCCATAACAAAGTTGGGGGGGACTGAAGCTTTCTTT. It encodes CAITKLGGTEAFF. Full variable domain (outside the CDR3, taken from reference TRBV5-4 and TRBJ1-1): ETGVTQSPTHLIKTRGQQVTLRCSSQSGHNTVSWYQQALGQGPQFIFQYYREEENGRGNFPPRFSGLQFPNYSSELNVNALELDDSALYLCAITKLGGTEAFFGQGTRLTVV.

The V call is TRBV7-2, the J call TRBJ2-2; D may be TRBD1 (6 bases). Between the trimmed V and J ends, which lost 5 bases and 4 bases, there was a span of 14 bases. The CDR3 totals 15 residues. The V gene's germline CDR1 is SGHTA and CDR2 FQGNSA. CDR3 in amino acids: CASSRVTGSTGELFF. CDR3 in DNA: TGTGCCAGCAGCCGAGTCACAGGGTCCACCGGGGAGCTGTTTTTT. Variable domain in full (rest from reference TRBV7-2 and TRBJ2-2): GAGVSQSPSNKVTEKGKDVELRCDPISGHTALYWYRQSLGQGLEFLIYFQGNSAPDKSGLPSDRFSAERTGGSVSTLTIQRTQQEDSAVYLCASSRVTGSTGELFFGEGSRLTVL.

This sequence joins TRBV11-3 and TRBJ2-1; 14 bases are a match to TRBD2. Germline assignment: CDR1 SGHNT and CDR2 YENEEA. V lost 5 bases and J lost 9; bases outside the gene matches: 12. CDR3 size: 17 residues. In nucleotides, the CDR3 is TGTGCCAGCAGCAACCACGAGGGACTAGCGGGAGCTGTTGAGCAGTTCTTC. Encoded protein: CASSNHEGLAGAVEQFF.

The J gene is TRBJ1-5, the V gene TRBV7-2; 8 bases match TRBD1. CDR1 and CDR2 (germline): SGHTA, FQGNSA. CDR3 length: 15 residues. With 3 bases clipped from V and 1 base from J, the junction kept 2 bases outside the gene matches. The CDR3 nucleotides read TGTGCCAGCAGCTTGCGGACAGGGAGCAATCAGCCCCAGCATTTT. Its translation is CASSLRTGSNQPQHF.

The chain has TRBV28 and TRBJ2-6; 8 bases match TRBD1. The CDR3 is 19 residues long. V lost 6 bases and J lost 0; bases outside the gene matches: 13. The germline CDR1 and CDR2 sequences are MDHEN and SYDVKM. The CDR3 DNA reads TGTGCCAGCAGCCCCGATATAGGACAGGGCTTCTCTGGGGCCAACGTCCTGACTTTC. Protein: CASSPDIGQGFSGANVLTF. The whole variable domain, remainder taken from reference TRBV28 and TRBJ2-6, is DVKVTQSSRYLVKRTGEKVFLECVQDMDHENMFWYRQDPGLGLRLIYFSYDVKMKEKGDIPEGYSVSREKKERFSLILESASTNQTSMYLCASSPDIGQGFSGANVLTFGAGSRLTVL.

V gene TRBV18 combines with J gene TRBJ2-7; 9 bases fit TRBD1. The CDR3 sequence is 17 residues long. The ends lost 6 bases at V and 5 bases at J; junction bases unmatched: 17. Per the germline V gene, CDR1 is KGHSH and CDR2 is LQKENI. The CDR3 DNA sequence: TGTGCCAGCTCCGTTGGGTCCGGGACAGGGTCAATGAACGAGCAGTACTTC. Protein product: CASSVGSGTGSMNEQYF.

This sequence joins TRBV7-2 and TRBJ1-4; 12 nucleotides match TRBD1. V lost 5 bases and J lost 8; bases outside the gene matches: 6. This CDR3 has 15 residues. Looked up from germline, CDR1 is SGHTA and CDR2 is FQGNSA. CDR3 residues: CASSPEGTGGEKLFF. The CDR3 DNA follows: TGTGCCAGCAGCCCCGAGGGGACAGGGGGCGAAAAACTGTTTTTT.

This chain links TRBV5-6 with TRBJ2-7; no reliable D call. The CDR3 length is 12 residues. Germline lookup yields CDR1 SGHDT and CDR2 YYEEEE. Trimming took 0 bases from V and 2 from J, leaving 3 bases between them. This chain's CDR3 is CASSLGTYEQYF. The CDR3 DNA reads as TGTGCCAGCAGCTTGGGTACCTACGAGCAGTACTTC.

The chain links TRBV11-1 to TRBJ2-5, with TRBD1 as a possible D gene (6 bases). The germline V gene encodes CDR1 SGHAT and CDR2 FQDESV (reference sequence). The ends were cut back, 2 bases at V and 4 bases at J, with 14 bases in the middle. The CDR3 totals 15 residues. CDR3 sequence: CASSLWAGDLETQYF. The DNA for the CDR3 is TGTGCCAGCAGCTTATGGGCAGGGGACCTAGAGACCCAGTACTTC.

V usage is TRBV13 and J usage is TRBJ2-5; D gene uncertain. The ends were cut back, 5 bases at V and 2 bases at J, with 9 bases in the middle. Per the germline V gene, CDR1 is PRHDT and CDR2 is FYEKMQ (reference sequence). CDR3 length: 13 amino acids. This CDR3 is CASSKLLQETQYF. CDR3 bases: TGTGCCAGCAGCAAACTCCTTCAAGAGACCCAGTACTTC.

The V call is TRBV5-1, the J call TRBJ1-3; 11 bases fit TRBD1. CDR1 is SGHRS, CDR2 YFSETQ, per germline. The junction had 8 bases not matched to a gene; V was cut back by 4 bases and J by 2 bases. This CDR3 region has 17 residues. CDR3 sequence (DNA): TGCGCCAGCAGCCAGAATCCGGGACAGGGGGCTGGAAACACCATATATTTT. This gives the protein CASSQNPGQGAGNTIYF.

This chain links TRBV28 with TRBJ2-7; D not resolved. The V end lost 5 bases, the J end lost 9 bases, and 11 bases lay between the germline ends. The CDR3 runs 11 residues. Germline loops: CDR1 MDHEN, CDR2 SYDVKM. The CDR3 sequence: CASSTVSGQYF. Here the CDR3 DNA reads TGTGCCAGCAGTACTGTCTCGGGGCAGTACTTC.

V is TRBV27 and J is TRBJ2-1; 10 bases line up with TRBD2. Germline V gene data show CDR1 as MNHEY and CDR2 as SMNVEV (reference sequence). The CDR3 is 18 residues long. The J segment lost 9 bases and the V segment lost 6 bases, leaving 20 bases of the junction unmatched. CDR3 DNA: TGTGCCAGCAGCTTCTTCCTCCGTCCTAGCGGGAGTGGCGGTGAGCAGTTCTTC. Protein sequence: CASSFFLRPSGSGGEQFF.

This rearrangement joins TRBV6-1 to TRBJ2-1; 16 bases line up with TRBD2. Germline V lookup: CDR1 MNHNS, CDR2 SASEGT. V gave up 4 bases and J gave up 8 bases; unmatched junction bases: 11. CDR3 length: 18 amino acids. The CDR3 region is CASSVRGGTSGRGDEQFF. CDR3 in DNA: TGTGCCAGCAGTGTTCGGGGTGGGACTAGCGGGAGGGGCGATGAGCAGTTCTTC.

The chain uses TRBV5-1 and TRBJ1-3; a possible D gene is TRBD1 (6 bases). The CDR3 sequence is 16 residues long. Deletions cut 0 bases from V and 0 bases from J, with 10 bases between. The germline gives CDR1 SGHRS, CDR2 YFSETQ. The CDR3 DNA reads TGCGCCAGCAGCTTGGCAGGGGCGGACTCTGGAAACACCATATATTTT. Translated, it gives CASSLAGADSGNTIYF.

The chain joins TRBV6-5 to TRBJ2-7; 7 bases fit TRBD2. V trimming: 2 bases; J trimming: 10 bases; junction bases outside the gene matches: 11. Germline V gives CDR1 MNHEY, CDR2 SVGAGI. CDR3 size: 14 residues. Here the CDR3 DNA reads TGTGCCAGCAGTTACGAGCGGGAACCTTTGGAACAGTACTTC. This codes for CASSYEREPLEQYF.

V is TRBV28 and J is TRBJ1-2; D not certain. CDR1 and CDR2 from the germline V gene are MDHEN and SYDVKM. The CDR3 runs 14 residues. Trimming left V 1 base short and J 4 bases short, with 10 bases between. CDR3 amino acids: CASSLSLGAYGYTF. As DNA, the CDR3 is TGTGCCAGCAGTTTATCCTTGGGAGCCTATGGCTACACCTTC.

The chain has TRBV4-2 and TRBJ1-1, with TRBD1 identical over 7 bases. The CDR3 has 15 amino acids. V shed 4 bases, J shed 0 bases, and the junction held 5 bases outside the gene matches. Germline-derived CDR1 and CDR2 are LGHNA and YNFKEQ. CDR3 loop: CASSPPDRLNTEAFF. The CDR3 DNA follows: TGTGCCAGCAGCCCCCCGGACAGGTTGAACACTGAAGCTTTCTTT.

The chain couples TRBV7-9 to TRBJ2-5; possible D gene TRBD1, 6 bases. Germline V gene sequence: CDR1 SEHNR, CDR2 FQNEAQ (reference sequence). The V and J ends lost 6 bases and 2 bases respectively, with 10 bases between them. The CDR3 runs 13 residues. The CDR3 DNA sequence: TGTGCCAGCAGTAACAGGGTACAAGAGACCCAGTACTTC. This codes for CASSNRVQETQYF.